This TCR beta chain originates from a study of early T cells in non-severe SARS-CoV-2 infection. Background on the study: Whole-blood bulk RNA, unsorted, was sequenced, and chains were unpaired. Study findings and constraints: Comparison of clonotypes with VDJdb favored anti-spike CD8 responses while missing private and CD4 specificities.

This clonotype was recorded at least ten times. The antigen is unknown. The CDR3 runs to 13 residues. V was pared by 10 bases and J by 5 bases, with 15 bases between. Germline CDR1 and CDR2: WNHNN and SYGVQD (reference sequence). Each cDNA molecule carried a unique molecular identifier. TCRdb called the 5' RACE reads again in MiXCR, with one record for every CDR3 protein. The sample yields some 29,000 distinct CDR3 sequences, around 5.7% seen once. The TCR sequence derives from an adult who was a healthcare worker with PCR-confirmed SARS-CoV-2 infection or an uninfected control (not recorded which). The specimen was whole blood. The chain recombines TRBV10-1 with TRBJ2-1; D unclear. The CDR3 here is CAKRRRAHNEQFF. The CDR3 region has the DNA TGCGCCAAAAGAAGGAGAGCCCACAATGAGCAGTTCTTC.